The present TCR beta chain was sequenced within a study of cytomegalovirus exposure and HLA in healthy donors. Across the study: The same platform as the approximately 670 first-cohort repertoires was used for the 120 or so validation repertoires, a later analysis reported.

CDR1 is GTSNPN and CDR2 is SVGIG in the germline V gene (reference sequence). The CDR3 contains 15 residues. Trimming took 2 bases from V and 1 from J; bases not matched to a gene: 7. Sequencing was performed with immunoSEQ multiplex PCR; in TCRdb, only in-frame clones are kept and a portion is missing. The table has approximately 200,000 clones, roughly 84% seen once; the top ten hold approximately 7%. Sequencing used PBMCs. The V and J genes are TRBV30 and TRBJ1-2; 7 nucleotides align to TRBD1. The receptor comes from a man younger than 35 in good health and CMV-seropositive. The CDR3 nucleotides are TGTGCCTGGAGTAGACAGGGCCGCTATAACTATGGCTACACCTTC. It translates to CAWSRQGRYNYGYTF.